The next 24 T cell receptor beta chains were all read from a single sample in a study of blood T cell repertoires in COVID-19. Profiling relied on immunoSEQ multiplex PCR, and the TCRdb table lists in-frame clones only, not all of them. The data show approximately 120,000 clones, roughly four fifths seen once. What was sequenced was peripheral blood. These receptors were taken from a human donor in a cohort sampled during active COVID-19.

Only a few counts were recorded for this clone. The CDR3 DNA is TGTGCCAGCAGTTCGACAGGGGAAAGGGGGCAGTACTTC. This encodes CASSSTGERGQYF. The chain joins TRBV28 to TRBJ2-7, with TRBD1 matching over 8 bases. Losses at the gene ends were 4 bases for V and 9 bases for J; bases not matched to a gene: 8. This CDR3 region has 13 residues. In germline, CDR1 is MDHEN, CDR2 SYDVKM.

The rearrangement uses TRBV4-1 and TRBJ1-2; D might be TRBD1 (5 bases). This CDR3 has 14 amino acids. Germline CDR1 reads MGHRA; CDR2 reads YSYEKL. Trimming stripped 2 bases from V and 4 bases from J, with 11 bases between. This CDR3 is CASSQPTDLYGYTF. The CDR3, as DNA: TGCGCCAGCAGCCAACCGACAGACCTCTATGGCTACACCTTC.

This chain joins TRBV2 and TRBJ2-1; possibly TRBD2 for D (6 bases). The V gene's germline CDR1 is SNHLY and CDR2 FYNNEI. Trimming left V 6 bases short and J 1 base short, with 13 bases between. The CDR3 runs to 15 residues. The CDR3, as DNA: TGTGCCAGCAGAATTGGGGGGATATCCTACAATGAGCAGTTCTTC. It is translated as CASRIGGISYNEQFF. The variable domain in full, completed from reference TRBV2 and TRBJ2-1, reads EPEVTQTPSHQVTQMGQEVILRCVPISNHLYFYWYRQILGQKVEFLVSFYNNEISEKSEIFDDQFSVERPDGSNFTLKIRSTKLEDSAMYFCASRIGGISYNEQFFGPGTRLTVL.

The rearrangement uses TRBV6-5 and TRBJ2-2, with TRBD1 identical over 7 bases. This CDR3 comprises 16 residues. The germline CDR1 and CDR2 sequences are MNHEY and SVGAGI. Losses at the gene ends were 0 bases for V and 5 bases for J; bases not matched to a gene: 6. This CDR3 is CASSYSGGYGTGELFF. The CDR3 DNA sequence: TGTGCCAGCAGTTACTCAGGGGGCTATGGTACCGGGGAGCTGTTTTTT.

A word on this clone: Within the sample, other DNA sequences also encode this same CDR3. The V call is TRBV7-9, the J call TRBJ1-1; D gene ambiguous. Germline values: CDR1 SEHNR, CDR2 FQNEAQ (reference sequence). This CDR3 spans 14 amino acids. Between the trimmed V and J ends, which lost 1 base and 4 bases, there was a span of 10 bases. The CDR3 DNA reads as TGTGCCAGCAGCTTAGGAGGGTTAGGCACTGAAGCTTTCTTT. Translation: CASSLGGLGTEAFF.

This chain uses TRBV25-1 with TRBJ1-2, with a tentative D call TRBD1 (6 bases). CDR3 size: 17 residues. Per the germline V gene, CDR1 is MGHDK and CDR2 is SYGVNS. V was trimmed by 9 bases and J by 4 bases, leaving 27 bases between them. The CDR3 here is CASSPGGREGAGYGYTF. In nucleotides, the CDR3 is TGTGCCAGTTCTCCGGGGGGCCGAGAAGGGGCTGGCTATGGCTACACCTTC.

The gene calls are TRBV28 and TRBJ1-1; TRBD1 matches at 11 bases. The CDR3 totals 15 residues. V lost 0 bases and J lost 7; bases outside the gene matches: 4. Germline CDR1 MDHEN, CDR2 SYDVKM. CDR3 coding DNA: TGTGCCAGCAGTTTATGGGGACAGGGGGACTATGAAGCTTTCTTT. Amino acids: CASSLWGQGDYEAFF. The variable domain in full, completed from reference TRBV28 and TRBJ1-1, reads DVKVTQSSRYLVKRTGEKVFLECVQDMDHENMFWYRQDPGLGLRLIYFSYDVKMKEKGDIPEGYSVSREKKERFSLILESASTNQTSMYLCASSLWGQGDYEAFFGQGTRLTVV.

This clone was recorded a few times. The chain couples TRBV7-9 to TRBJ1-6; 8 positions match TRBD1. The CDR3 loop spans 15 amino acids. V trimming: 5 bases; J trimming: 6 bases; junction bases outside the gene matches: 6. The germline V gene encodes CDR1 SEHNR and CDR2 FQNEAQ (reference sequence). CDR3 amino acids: CASSPYGQGNSPLHF. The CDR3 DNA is TGTGCCAGCAGCCCATACGGACAGGGTAATTCACCCCTCCACTTT. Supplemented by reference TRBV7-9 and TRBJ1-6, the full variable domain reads DTGVSQNPRHKITKRGQNVTFRCDPISEHNRLYWYRQTLGQGPEFLTYFQNEAQLEKSRLLSDRFSAERPKGSFSTLEIQRTEQGDSAMYLCASSPYGQGNSPLHFGNGTRLTVT.

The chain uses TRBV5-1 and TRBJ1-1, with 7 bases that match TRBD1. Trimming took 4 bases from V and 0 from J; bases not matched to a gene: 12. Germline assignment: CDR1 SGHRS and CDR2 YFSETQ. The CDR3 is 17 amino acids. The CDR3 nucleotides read TGCGCCAGCAGCGTACGATCCGGGACAGTGATGAACACTGAAGCTTTCTTT. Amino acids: CASSVRSGTVMNTEAFF.

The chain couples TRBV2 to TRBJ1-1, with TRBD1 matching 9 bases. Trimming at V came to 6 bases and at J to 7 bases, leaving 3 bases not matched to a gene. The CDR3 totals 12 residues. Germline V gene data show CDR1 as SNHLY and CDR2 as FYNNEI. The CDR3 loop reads CASRETGGEAFF. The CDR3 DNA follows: TGTGCCAGCAGGGAGACAGGGGGTGAAGCTTTCTTT.

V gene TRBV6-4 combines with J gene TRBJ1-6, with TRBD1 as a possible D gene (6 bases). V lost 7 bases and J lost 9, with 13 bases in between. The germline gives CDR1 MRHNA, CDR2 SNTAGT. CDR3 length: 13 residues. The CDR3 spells CASKGRGSSPLHF. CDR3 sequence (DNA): TGTGCCAGCAAGGGCAGGGGTAGTTCACCCCTCCACTTT.

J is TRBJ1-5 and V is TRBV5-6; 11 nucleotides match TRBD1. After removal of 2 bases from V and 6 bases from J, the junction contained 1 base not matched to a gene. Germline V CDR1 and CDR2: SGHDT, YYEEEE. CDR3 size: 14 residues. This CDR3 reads CASSFGTGGQPQHF. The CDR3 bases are TGTGCCAGCAGCTTCGGGACAGGGGGTCAGCCCCAGCATTTT.

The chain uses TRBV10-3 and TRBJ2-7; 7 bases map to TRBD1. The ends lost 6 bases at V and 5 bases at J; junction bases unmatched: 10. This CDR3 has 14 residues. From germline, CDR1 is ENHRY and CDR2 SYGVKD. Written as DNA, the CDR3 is TGTGCCATCAGCCTGACAGGGTTGGCGGACGAGCAGTACTTC. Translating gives CAISLTGLADEQYF.

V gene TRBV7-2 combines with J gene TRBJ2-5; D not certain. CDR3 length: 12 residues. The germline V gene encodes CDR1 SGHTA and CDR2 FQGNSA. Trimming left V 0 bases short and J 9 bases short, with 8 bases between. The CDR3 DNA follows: TGTGCCAGCAGCTTAGCGACTGAGCCCCAGTACTTC. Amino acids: CASSLATEPQYF.

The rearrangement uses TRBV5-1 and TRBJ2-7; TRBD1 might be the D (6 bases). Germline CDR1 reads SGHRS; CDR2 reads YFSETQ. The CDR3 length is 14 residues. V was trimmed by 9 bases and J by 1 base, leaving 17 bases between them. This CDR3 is CATRARQESYEQYF. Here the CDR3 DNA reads TGCGCCACCCGGGCACGACAGGAGTCCTACGAGCAGTACTTC. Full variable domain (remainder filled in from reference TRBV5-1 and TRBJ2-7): KAGVTQTPRYLIKTRGQQVTLSCSPISGHRSVSWYQQTPGQGLQFLFEYFSETQRNKGNFPGRFSGRQFSNSRSEMNVSTLELGDSALYLCATRARQESYEQYFGPGTRLTVT.

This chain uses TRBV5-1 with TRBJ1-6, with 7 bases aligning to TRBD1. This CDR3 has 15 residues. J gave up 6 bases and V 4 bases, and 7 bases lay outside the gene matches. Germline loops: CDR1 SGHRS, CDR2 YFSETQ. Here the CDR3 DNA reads TGCGCCAGCAGCCCGGATGCAGGGGGTAATTCACCCCTCCACTTT. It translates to CASSPDAGGNSPLHF.

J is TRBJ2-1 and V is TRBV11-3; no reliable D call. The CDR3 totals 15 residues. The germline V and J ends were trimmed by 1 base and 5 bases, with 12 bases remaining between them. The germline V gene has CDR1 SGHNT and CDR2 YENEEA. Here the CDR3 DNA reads TGTGCCAGCAGCTTAGTAGGTAGTCGGGACAATGAGCAGTTCTTC. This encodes CASSLVGSRDNEQFF. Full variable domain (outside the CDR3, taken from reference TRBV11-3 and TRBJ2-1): EAGVVQSPRYKIIEKKQPVAFWCNPISGHNTLYWYLQNLGQGPELLIRYENEEAVDDSQLPKDRFSAERLKGVDSTLKIQPAELGDSAVYLCASSLVGSRDNEQFFGPGTRLTVL.

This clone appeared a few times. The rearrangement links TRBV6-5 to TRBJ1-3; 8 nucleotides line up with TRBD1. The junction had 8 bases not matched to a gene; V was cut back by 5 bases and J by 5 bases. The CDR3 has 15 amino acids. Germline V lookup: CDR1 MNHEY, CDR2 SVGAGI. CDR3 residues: CASSREWTGRNTIYF. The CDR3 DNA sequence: TGTGCCAGCAGTCGTGAGTGGACAGGGAGAAACACCATATATTTT.

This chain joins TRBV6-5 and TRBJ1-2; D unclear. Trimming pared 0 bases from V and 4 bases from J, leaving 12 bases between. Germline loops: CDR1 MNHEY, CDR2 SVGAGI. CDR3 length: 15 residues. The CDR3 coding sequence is TGTGCCAGCAGTTACTCGTCCAGAACCCTCTATGGCTACACCTTC. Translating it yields CASSYSSRTLYGYTF.

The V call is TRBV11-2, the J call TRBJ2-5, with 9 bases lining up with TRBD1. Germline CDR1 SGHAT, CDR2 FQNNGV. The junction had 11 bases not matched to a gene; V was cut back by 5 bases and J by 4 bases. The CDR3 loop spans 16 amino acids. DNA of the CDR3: TGTGCCAGCAGCCCCAGGACAGGGGAGGCTGCAGAGACCCAGTACTTC. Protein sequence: CASSPRTGEAAETQYF.

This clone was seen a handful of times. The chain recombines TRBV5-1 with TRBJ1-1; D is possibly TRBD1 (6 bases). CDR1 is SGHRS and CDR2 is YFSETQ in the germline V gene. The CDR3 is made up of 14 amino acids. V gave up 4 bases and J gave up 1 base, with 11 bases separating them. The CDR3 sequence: CASSPTGKNTEAFF. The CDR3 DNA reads TGCGCCAGCAGCCCCACAGGGAAGAACACTGAAGCTTTCTTT.

The CDR3 sequence: CASKGGSYNSPLHF. The CDR3 coding sequence is TGTGCCAGCAAGGGAGGTTCCTATAATTCACCCCTCCACTTT. The chain couples TRBV2 to TRBJ1-6; D is unresolved. Germline lookup yields CDR1 SNHLY and CDR2 FYNNEI. The CDR3 contains 14 residues. V lost 7 bases, J lost 1 base, and 8 bases lay in between.

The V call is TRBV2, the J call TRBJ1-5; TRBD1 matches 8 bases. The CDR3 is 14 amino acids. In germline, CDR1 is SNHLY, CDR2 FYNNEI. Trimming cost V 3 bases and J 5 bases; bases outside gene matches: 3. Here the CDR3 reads CASSDRGRDQPQHF. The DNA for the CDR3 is TGTGCCAGCAGTGACAGGGGGCGCGATCAGCCCCAGCATTTT.

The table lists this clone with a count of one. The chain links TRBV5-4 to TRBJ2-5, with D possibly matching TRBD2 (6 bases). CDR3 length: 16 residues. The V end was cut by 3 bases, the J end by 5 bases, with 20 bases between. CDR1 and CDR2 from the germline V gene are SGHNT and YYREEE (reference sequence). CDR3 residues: CASSSPVGAGKETQYF. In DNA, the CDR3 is TGTGCCAGCAGCTCCCCCGTAGGTGCGGGAAAGGAGACCCAGTACTTC. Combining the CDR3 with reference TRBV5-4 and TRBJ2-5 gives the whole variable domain ETGVTQSPTHLIKTRGQQVTLRCSSQSGHNTVSWYQQALGQGPQFIFQYYREEENGRGNFPPRFSGLQFPNYSSELNVNALELDDSALYLCASSSPVGAGKETQYFGPGTRLLVL.